The 20 T cell receptor beta chains listed next were all sequenced from one sample in a study of coeliac disease. The assay was immunoSEQ multiplex PCR, and TCRdb's table has in-frame clones only and misses some. Of under 6,000 clones listed, around 74% were seen once; the top ten hold roughly 4.6%. Sequencing used lamina propria lymphocytes from the gut. The receptors stem from a woman aged 18-29 years with active celiac disease.

This chain uses TRBV6-4 with TRBJ1-2; D gene unclear. Trimming took off 2 bases at V and 4 bases at J, with 8 bases between the two ends. Germline values: CDR1 MRHNA, CDR2 SNTAGT. This CDR3 is 13 amino acids long. Here the CDR3 DNA reads TGTGCCAGCAGTGACGGGGAGGGCTATGGCTACACCTTC. Translating gives CASSDGEGYGYTF.

CDR3 bases: TGTGCCAGCAGTTCTACGGACAGGGTAGGAGGACAGTACTTC. Protein product: CASSSTDRVGGQYF. The chain is built from TRBV28 and TRBJ2-7; 8 bases align to TRBD1. With V trimmed by 4 bases and J by 10 bases, 12 bases remained unmatched. Germline CDR1 MDHEN, CDR2 SYDVKM. The CDR3 is made up of 14 amino acids.

The J gene is TRBJ1-1, the V gene TRBV6-5, with 7 bases aligning to TRBD1. J gave up 4 bases and V 5 bases, and 7 bases lay outside the gene matches. Germline CDR1 reads MNHEY; CDR2 reads SVGAGI. The CDR3 runs 14 residues. CDR3 sequence: CASSGPGTATEAFF. In nucleotides, the CDR3 is TGTGCCAGCAGTGGGCCCGGGACAGCCACTGAAGCTTTCTTT.

The chain is built from TRBV28 and TRBJ1-2; no clear D. Germline V gene sequence: CDR1 MDHEN, CDR2 SYDVKM. The V and J ends lost 10 bases and 0 bases respectively, with 12 bases between them. The length of the CDR3 is 13 residues. The CDR3 DNA is TGTGCCACTAACGGGATGGCTAACTATGGCTACACCTTC. Amino acids: CATNGMANYGYTF.

This chain connects TRBV7-2 to TRBJ2-7; 8 nucleotides agree with TRBD2. Germline CDR1 and CDR2: SGHTA and FQGNSA. Losses at the gene ends were 5 bases for V and 3 bases for J; bases not matched to a gene: 12. The CDR3 totals 16 residues. The CDR3 loop is CASSSLAGLGIYEQYF. For the CDR3, the DNA is TGTGCCAGCAGCAGTTTAGCGGGACTAGGTATCTACGAGCAGTACTTC. Full variable domain (outside the CDR3, taken from reference TRBV7-2 and TRBJ2-7): GAGVSQSPSNKVTEKGKDVELRCDPISGHTALYWYRQSLGQGLEFLIYFQGNSAPDKSGLPSDRFSAERTGGSVSTLTIQRTQQEDSAVYLCASSSLAGLGIYEQYFGPGTRLTVT.

This clone showed up just once. The chain couples TRBV9 to TRBJ2-7, with TRBD2 as a possible D gene (6 bases). The germline gives CDR1 SGDLS, CDR2 YYNGEE. This CDR3 region has 16 residues. V was trimmed by 2 bases and J by 3 bases, leaving 18 bases between them. In DNA, the CDR3 is TGTGCCAGCAGCGTCTCCGGAGGGGCGGGGCACTACGAGCAGTACTTC. This translates into CASSVSGGAGHYEQYF.

About this clone itself: Other DNA sequences in this specimen translate into the identical CDR3. V usage is TRBV7-3 and J usage is TRBJ2-7; 11 bases are shared with TRBD2. Germline V gene lookup returns CDR1 SGHTA and CDR2 FQGTGA. There are 14 residues in the CDR3. The trim removed 5 bases at V and 7 bases at J, leaving 7 bases unmatched. The CDR3 sequence is CASSLSGGAGEQYF. CDR3 DNA: TGTGCCAGCAGCCTTAGCGGGGGGGCCGGTGAGCAGTACTTC.

The V gene is TRBV7-6, the J gene TRBJ1-1; D is unclear. The V gene lost 10 bases and the J gene lost 5 bases, with 11 bases spanning the gap. The CDR3 has 11 amino acids. Germline V gene data show CDR1 as SGHVS and CDR2 as FNYEAQ. The CDR3: CATPGETEAFF. The CDR3 coding sequence is TGTGCCACCCCCGGGGAAACTGAAGCTTTCTTT.

This CDR3 reads CASSLTGGASEAFF. Written as DNA, the CDR3 is TGTGCCAGCAGCTTAACAGGGGGGGCTTCTGAAGCTTTCTTT. The chain uses TRBV7-3 and TRBJ1-1; maybe TRBD1 (6 bases). CDR1 and CDR2 (germline): SGHTA, FQGTGA. CDR3 size: 14 residues. The V end lost 0 bases, the J end lost 6 bases, and 11 bases lay between the germline ends.

The chain has TRBV4-1 and TRBJ2-1, with 11 positions matching TRBD2. With V trimmed by 9 bases and J by 7 bases, 8 bases remained unmatched. The CDR3 is 14 amino acids. The germline V gene has CDR1 MGHRA and CDR2 YSYEKL. CDR3 residues: CASRSSGRLNEQFF. The CDR3 DNA follows: TGCGCCAGTCGTTCTAGCGGGAGGCTGAATGAGCAGTTCTTC.

V is TRBV11-3 and J is TRBJ1-2, with TRBD1 matching 7 bases. The germline V gene has CDR1 SGHNT and CDR2 YENEEA. V was clipped by 11 bases and J by 5 bases; unmatched bases: 17. The length of the CDR3 is 15 residues. The CDR3 sequence is CAGEERGQGWYGYTF. The CDR3 coding sequence is TGTGCCGGAGAGGAAAGGGGGCAAGGGTGGTATGGCTACACCTTC.

The J gene is TRBJ2-3, the V gene TRBV6-5; 8 positions match TRBD2. V trimming: 2 bases; J trimming: 8 bases; junction bases outside the gene matches: 12. The CDR3 spans 16 residues. CDR1 is MNHEY, CDR2 SVGAGI, per germline. The CDR3 coding sequence is TGTGCCAGCAGTTACCCCCCGAGCGGGGGATTAATTACGCAGTATTTT. It codes for CASSYPPSGGLITQYF.

The chain links TRBV9 to TRBJ2-1, with 9 positions matching TRBD2. The germline V gene has CDR1 SGDLS and CDR2 YYNGEE. CDR3 length: 13 amino acids. J gave up 9 bases and V 4 bases, and 5 bases lay outside the gene matches. CDR3 in amino acids: CASSPWTSVEQFF. In DNA form, the CDR3 reads TGTGCCAGCAGCCCCTGGACTAGCGTTGAGCAGTTCTTC. Full variable domain (rest looked up from reference TRBV9 and TRBJ2-1): DSGVTQTPKHLITATGQRVTLRCSPRSGDLSVYWYQQSLDQGLQFLIQYYNGEERAKGNILERFSAQQFPDLHSELNLSSLELGDSALYFCASSPWTSVEQFFGPGTRLTVL.

J is TRBJ2-7 and V is TRBV18, with TRBD2 matching over 7 bases. V trimming: 5 bases; J trimming: 4 bases; junction bases outside the gene matches: 8. The CDR3 consists of 14 residues. Germline CDR1 KGHSH, CDR2 LQKENI. The CDR3 is CASSDGLVLYEQYF. CDR3 nucleotide sequence: TGTGCCAGCTCAGACGGACTAGTCCTGTACGAGCAGTACTTC.

This clone was detected only a few times. As DNA, the CDR3 is TGTGCCATCAGTGCGCTAGCGGGAGATTTCAACGAGCAGTACTTC. Amino acids: CAISALAGDFNEQYF. V usage is TRBV10-3 and J usage is TRBJ2-7, with TRBD2 matching 10 bases. The CDR3 is 15 residues long. The junction had 8 bases not matched to a gene; V was cut back by 4 bases and J by 5 bases. Germline V lookup: CDR1 ENHRY, CDR2 SYGVKD.

This sequence joins TRBV19 and TRBJ1-1, with 8 positions matching TRBD1. CDR1 is LNHDA and CDR2 is SQIVND in the germline V gene (reference sequence). J gave up 4 bases and V 8 bases, and 3 bases lay outside the gene matches. CDR3 length: 12 amino acids. The chain's CDR3 is CASDRGGTEAFF. The CDR3 coding sequence is TGTGCCAGTGACAGGGGAGGCACTGAAGCTTTCTTT.

J is TRBJ1-1 and V is TRBV2, with 7 positions matching TRBD1. The V gene's germline CDR1 is SNHLY and CDR2 FYNNEI. This CDR3 has 19 amino acids. The V and J ends lost 7 bases and 11 bases, in that order; junction bases with no gene match: 31. DNA of the CDR3: TGTGCCAGCACCCTCCCTCGAGGGGGGCGCCCCGAGGGGGCTTTCCGGGCTTTCTTT. Protein: CASTLPRGGRPEGAFRAFF.

The rearrangement uses TRBV11-2 and TRBJ2-3; unclear D gene. Germline V gene lookup returns CDR1 SGHAT and CDR2 FQNNGV. Trimming took off 2 bases at V and 6 bases at J, with 9 bases between the two ends. This CDR3 is built from 13 residues. CDR3 DNA sequence: TGTGCCAGCAGCTTATCCCCAGTTGATACGCAGTATTTT. The encoded protein is CASSLSPVDTQYF.

V and J are TRBV18 and TRBJ2-5; TRBD2 matches at 10 bases. Unmatched junction bases numbered 19, after V lost 6 bases and J lost 0 bases. Germline V gene sequence: CDR1 KGHSH, CDR2 LQKENI. The CDR3 is 20 residues long. In DNA, the CDR3 is TGTGCCAGCTCGCCTAGACTAGCGGGCCCCGATAGCCAATACCAAGAGACCCAGTACTTC. It translates to CASSPRLAGPDSQYQETQYF.

The chain carries TRBV9 and TRBJ1-2; 7 nucleotides agree with TRBD1. Per the germline V gene, CDR1 is SGDLS and CDR2 is YYNGEE. This CDR3 contains 14 residues. V was clipped by 0 bases and J by 7 bases; unmatched bases: 6. The CDR3 DNA is TGTGCCAGCAGCGTAGACGACAGGGTGCGTGGCTACACCTTC. Its protein product is CASSVDDRVRGYTF.